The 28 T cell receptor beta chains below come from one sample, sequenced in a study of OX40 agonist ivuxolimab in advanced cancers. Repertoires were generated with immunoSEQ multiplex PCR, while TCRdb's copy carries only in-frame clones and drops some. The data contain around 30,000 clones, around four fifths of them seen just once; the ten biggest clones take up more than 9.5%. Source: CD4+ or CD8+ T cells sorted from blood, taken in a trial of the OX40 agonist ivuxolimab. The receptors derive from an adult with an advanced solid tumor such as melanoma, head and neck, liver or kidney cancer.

The CDR3 DNA follows: TGTGCCAGCAGCTTATCCGACAGGGAAGGGGGCACTGAAGCTTTCTTT. Translated, it gives CASSLSDREGGTEAFF. This chain joins TRBV7-8 and TRBJ1-1; the match to TRBD1 covers 7 bases. CDR3 length equals 16 residues. Germline V gene data show CDR1 as SGHVS and CDR2 as FQNEAQ. The junction had 10 bases not matched to a gene; V was cut back by 2 bases and J by 4 bases.

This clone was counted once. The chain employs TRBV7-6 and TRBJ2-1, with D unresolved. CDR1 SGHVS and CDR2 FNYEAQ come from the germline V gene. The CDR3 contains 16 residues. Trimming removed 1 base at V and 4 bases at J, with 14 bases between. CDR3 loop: CASSLGGQTFYNEQFF. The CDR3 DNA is TGTGCCAGCAGCTTAGGAGGTCAGACTTTTTACAATGAGCAGTTCTTC. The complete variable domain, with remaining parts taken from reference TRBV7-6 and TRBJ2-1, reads GAGVSQSPRYKVTKRGQDVALRCDPISGHVSLYWYRQALGQGPEFLTYFNYEAQQDKSGLPNDRFSAERPEGSISTLTIQRTEQRDSAMYRCASSLGGQTFYNEQFFGPGTRLTVL.

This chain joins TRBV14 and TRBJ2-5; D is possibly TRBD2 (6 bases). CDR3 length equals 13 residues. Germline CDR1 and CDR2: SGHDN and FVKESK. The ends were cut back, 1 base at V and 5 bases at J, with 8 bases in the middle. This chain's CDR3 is CASSQAGDETQYF. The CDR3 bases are TGTGCCAGCAGCCAAGCGGGGGACGAGACCCAGTACTTC.

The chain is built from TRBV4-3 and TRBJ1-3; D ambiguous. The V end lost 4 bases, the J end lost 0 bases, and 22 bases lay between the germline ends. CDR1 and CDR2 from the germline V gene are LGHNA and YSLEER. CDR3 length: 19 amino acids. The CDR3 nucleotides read TGCGCCAGCAGCCTGGGAGGGAACGCGGCAGCTGGCTCTGGAAACACCATATATTTT. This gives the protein CASSLGGNAAAGSGNTIYF.

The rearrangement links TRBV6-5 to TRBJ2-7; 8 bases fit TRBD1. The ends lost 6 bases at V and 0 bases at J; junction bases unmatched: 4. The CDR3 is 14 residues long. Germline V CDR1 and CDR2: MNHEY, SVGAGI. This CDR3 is CASSRDRGSYEQYF. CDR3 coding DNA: TGTGCCAGCAGCCGAGACAGGGGCTCCTACGAGCAGTACTTC.

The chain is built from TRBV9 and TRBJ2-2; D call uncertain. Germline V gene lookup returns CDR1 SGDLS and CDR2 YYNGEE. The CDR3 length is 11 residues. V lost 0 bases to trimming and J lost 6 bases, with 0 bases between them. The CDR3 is CASSVAGELFF. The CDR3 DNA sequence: TGTGCCAGCAGCGTAGCCGGGGAGCTGTTTTTT.

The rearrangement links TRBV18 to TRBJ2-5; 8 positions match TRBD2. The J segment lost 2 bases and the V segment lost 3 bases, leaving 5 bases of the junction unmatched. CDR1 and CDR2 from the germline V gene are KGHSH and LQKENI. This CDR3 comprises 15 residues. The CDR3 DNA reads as TGTGCCAGCTCACCGAAACTAGCGGCACAAGAGACCCAGTACTTC. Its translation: CASSPKLAAQETQYF.

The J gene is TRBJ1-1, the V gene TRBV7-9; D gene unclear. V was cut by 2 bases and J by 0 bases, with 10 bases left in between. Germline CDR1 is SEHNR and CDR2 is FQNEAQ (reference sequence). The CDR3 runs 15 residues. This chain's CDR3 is CASSLRQELNTEAFF. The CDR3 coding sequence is TGTGCCAGCAGCTTAAGGCAGGAGTTGAACACTGAAGCTTTCTTT. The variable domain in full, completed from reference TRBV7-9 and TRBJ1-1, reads DTGVSQNPRHKITKRGQNVTFRCDPISEHNRLYWYRQTLGQGPEFLTYFQNEAQLEKSRLLSDRFSAERPKGSFSTLEIQRTEQGDSAMYLCASSLRQELNTEAFFGQGTRLTVV.

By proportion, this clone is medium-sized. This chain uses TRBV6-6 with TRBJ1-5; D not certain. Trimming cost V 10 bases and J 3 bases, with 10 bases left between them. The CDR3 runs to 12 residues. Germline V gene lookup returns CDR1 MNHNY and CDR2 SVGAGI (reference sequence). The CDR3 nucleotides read TGTGCCATCTCCGGGGTCAATCAGCCCCAGCATTTT. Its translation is CAISGVNQPQHF.

CDR3 sequence (DNA): TGTGCCAGCAAGGGACTAGCGCGGTCGGATGAGCAGTTCTTC. Amino acids: CASKGLARSDEQFF. The rearrangement links TRBV6-5 to TRBJ2-1; 10 nucleotides align to TRBD2. The CDR3 sequence is 14 residues long. The V segment lost 7 bases and the J segment 8 bases; nucleotides outside the gene matches: 8. Germline V gene sequence: CDR1 MNHEY, CDR2 SVGAGI.

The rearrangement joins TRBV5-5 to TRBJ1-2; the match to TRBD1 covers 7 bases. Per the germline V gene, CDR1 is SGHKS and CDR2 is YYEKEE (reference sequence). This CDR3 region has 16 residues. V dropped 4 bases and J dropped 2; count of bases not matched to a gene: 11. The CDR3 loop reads CASSRITGVKNYGYTF. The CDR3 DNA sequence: TGTGCCAGCAGCCGGATCACAGGGGTGAAGAACTATGGCTACACCTTC.

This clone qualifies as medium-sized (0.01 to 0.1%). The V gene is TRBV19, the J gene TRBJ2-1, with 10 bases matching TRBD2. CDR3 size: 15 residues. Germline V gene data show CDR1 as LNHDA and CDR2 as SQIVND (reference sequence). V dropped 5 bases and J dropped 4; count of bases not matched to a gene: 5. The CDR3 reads CASSVTSGDYNEQFF. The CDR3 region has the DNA TGTGCCAGTAGTGTAACTAGCGGGGATTACAATGAGCAGTTCTTC.

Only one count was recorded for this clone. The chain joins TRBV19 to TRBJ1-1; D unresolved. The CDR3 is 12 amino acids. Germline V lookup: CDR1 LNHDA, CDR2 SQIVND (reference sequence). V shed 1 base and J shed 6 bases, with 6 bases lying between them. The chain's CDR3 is CASSIGLAEAFF. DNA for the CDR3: TGTGCCAGTAGTATAGGGTTAGCTGAAGCTTTCTTT.

The CDR3 region has the DNA TGTGCCATCAGTGAGGCAGGGGACGAGCAGTACTTC. Its translation is CAISEAGDEQYF. This chain uses TRBV10-3 with TRBJ2-7, with TRBD1 as a possible D gene (6 bases). Trimming cost V 2 bases and J 5 bases, with 7 bases left between them. The germline V gene encodes CDR1 ENHRY and CDR2 SYGVKD. The CDR3 is 12 amino acids.

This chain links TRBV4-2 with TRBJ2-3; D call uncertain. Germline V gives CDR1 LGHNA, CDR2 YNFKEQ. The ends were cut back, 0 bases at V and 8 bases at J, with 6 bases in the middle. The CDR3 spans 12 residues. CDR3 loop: CASSQEGPTQYF. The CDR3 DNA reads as TGTGCCAGCAGCCAAGAAGGACCTACGCAGTATTTT.

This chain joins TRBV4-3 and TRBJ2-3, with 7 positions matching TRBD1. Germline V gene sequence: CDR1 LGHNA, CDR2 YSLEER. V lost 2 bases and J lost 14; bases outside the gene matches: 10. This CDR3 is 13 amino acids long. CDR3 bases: TGCGCCAGCAGCCAAAATCCGGGACAGCCACCGTATTTT. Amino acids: CASSQNPGQPPYF.

CDR3 DNA: TGTGCCAGCACACATGGGGACAGGGTCTACAATGAGCAGTTCTTC. Translating it yields CASTHGDRVYNEQFF. The chain combines TRBV6-1 with TRBJ2-1; 9 bases are a match to TRBD1. The CDR3 is 15 amino acids. Germline assignment: CDR1 MNHNS and CDR2 SASEGT. The J segment lost 3 bases and the V segment lost 7 bases, leaving 7 bases of the junction unmatched.

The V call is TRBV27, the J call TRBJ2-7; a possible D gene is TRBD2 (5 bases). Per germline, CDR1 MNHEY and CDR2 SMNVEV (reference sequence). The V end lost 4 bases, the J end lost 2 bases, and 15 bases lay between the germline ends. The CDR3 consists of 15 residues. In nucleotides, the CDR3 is TGTGCCAGCAGTTACGCCCCTAGCTGGCCCTACGAGCAGTACTTC. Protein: CASSYAPSWPYEQYF.

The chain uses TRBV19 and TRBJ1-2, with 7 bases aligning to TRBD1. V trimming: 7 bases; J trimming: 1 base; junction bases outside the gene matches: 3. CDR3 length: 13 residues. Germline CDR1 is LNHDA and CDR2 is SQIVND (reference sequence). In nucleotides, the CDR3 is TGTGCCAGTAATACAGGGGTTAACTATGGCTACACCTTC. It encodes CASNTGVNYGYTF.

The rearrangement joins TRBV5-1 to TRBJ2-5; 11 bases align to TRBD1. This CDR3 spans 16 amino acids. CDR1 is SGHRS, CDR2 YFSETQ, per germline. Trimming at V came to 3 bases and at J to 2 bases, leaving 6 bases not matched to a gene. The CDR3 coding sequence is TGCGCCAGCAGCTCGGCCCGGGACAGGGGGCAAGAGACCCAGTACTTC. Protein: CASSSARDRGQETQYF.

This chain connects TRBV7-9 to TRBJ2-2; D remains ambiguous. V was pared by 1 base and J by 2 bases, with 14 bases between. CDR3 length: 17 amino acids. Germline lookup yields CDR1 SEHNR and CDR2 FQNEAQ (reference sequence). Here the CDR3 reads CASSLVGRLPNTGELFF. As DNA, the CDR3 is TGTGCCAGCAGCTTAGTGGGCAGATTACCAAACACCGGGGAGCTGTTTTTT.

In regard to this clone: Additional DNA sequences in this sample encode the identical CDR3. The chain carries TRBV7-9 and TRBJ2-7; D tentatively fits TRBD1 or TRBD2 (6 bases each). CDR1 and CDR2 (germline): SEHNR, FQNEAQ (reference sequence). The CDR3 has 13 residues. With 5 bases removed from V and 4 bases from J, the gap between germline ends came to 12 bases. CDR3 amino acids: CASSPRGRYEQYF. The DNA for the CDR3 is TGTGCCAGCAGCCCCCGGGGGCGATACGAGCAGTACTTC.

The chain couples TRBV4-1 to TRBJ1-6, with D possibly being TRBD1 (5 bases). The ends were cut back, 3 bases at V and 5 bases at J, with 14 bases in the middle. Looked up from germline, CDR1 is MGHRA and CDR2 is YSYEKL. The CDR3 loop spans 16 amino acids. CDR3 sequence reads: CASSHPHGGNNSPLHF. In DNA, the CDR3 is TGCGCCAGCAGCCACCCCCATGGGGGGAATAATTCACCCCTCCACTTT.

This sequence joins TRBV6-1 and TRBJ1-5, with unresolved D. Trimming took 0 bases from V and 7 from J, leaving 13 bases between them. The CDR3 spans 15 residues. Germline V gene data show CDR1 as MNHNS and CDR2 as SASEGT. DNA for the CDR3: TGTGCCAGCAGTGAAGCGCCATGGGATGGCCAGCCCCAGCATTTT. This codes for CASSEAPWDGQPQHF.

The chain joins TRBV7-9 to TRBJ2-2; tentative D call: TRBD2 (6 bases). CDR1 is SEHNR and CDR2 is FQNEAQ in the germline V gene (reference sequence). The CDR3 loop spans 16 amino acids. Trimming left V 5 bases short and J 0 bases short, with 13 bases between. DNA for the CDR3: TGTGCCAGCAGCCCGGGACTTACCACGAACACCGGGGAGCTGTTTTTT. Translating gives CASSPGLTTNTGELFF.

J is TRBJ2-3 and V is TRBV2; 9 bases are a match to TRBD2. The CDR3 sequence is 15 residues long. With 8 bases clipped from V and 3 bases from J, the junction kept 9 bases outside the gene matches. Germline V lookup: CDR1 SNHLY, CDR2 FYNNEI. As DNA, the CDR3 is TGTGCCAGCCGACTAGCGGCCGGGGGAACAGATACGCAGTATTTT. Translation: CASRLAAGGTDTQYF.

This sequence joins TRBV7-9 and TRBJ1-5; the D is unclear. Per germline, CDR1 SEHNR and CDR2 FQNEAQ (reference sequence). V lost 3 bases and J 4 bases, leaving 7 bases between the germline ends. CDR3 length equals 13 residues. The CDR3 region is CASSLEINQPQHF. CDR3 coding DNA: TGTGCCAGCAGCTTGGAAATAAATCAGCCCCAGCATTTT.

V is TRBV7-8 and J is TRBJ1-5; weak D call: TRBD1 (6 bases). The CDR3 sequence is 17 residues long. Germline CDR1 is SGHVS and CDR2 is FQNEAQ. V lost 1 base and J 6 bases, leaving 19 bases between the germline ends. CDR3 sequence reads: CASSLVIATVRGQPQHF. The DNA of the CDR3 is TGTGCCAGCAGCTTAGTAATAGCGACAGTCAGGGGTCAGCCCCAGCATTTT.